A selection of T cell receptor beta chains follows, all from one sample in a study of PD-L1 blockade in urothelial cancer. The protocol was immunoSEQ multiplex PCR, while the TCRdb copy is restricted to in-frame clones and leaves out a portion. Seen here are tens of thousands of clones, more than 65% observed once, and the top ten hold 10%. Sequenced here: PBMCs, sampled around atezolizumab (anti-PD-L1) treatment. These receptors all come from a man between 65 and 85 years old with urothelial cancer. Both conserved end residues are part of each CDR3. A D gene is named only where the DNA matches it firmly. Some rows have no size entry. The others give once, few or many, or a class for an expanded clone.

V gene,J gene,D gene,clone size,CDR3 protein,CDR3 DNA
TRBV15,TRBJ2-5,NA,NA,CATSREGTEETQYF,TGTGCCACCAGCAGAGAAGGGACTGAAGAGACCCAGTACTTC
TRBV2,TRBJ1-4,NA,NA,CASSVGHGEKLFF,TGTGCCAGCAGTGTGGGGCACGGAGAAAAACTGTTTTTT
TRBV28,TRBJ1-2,TRBD1,NA,CASRRPGQGRGDGYTF,TGTGCCAGCAGACGCCCGGGACAGGGTCGGGGGGATGGCTACACCTTC
TRBV5-6,TRBJ2-1,TRBD2,NA,CASSREAGEQFF,TGTGCCAGCAGCCGGGAGGCAGGCGAGCAGTTCTTC
TRBV6-5,TRBJ1-2,TRBD1,NA,CASSYSGQGTGYTF,TGTGCCAGCAGTTACTCCGGACAGGGGACCGGCTACACCTTC
TRBV27,TRBJ1-5,NA,NA,CASSFSQTNQPQHF,TGTGCCAGCAGTTTCTCACAGACCAATCAGCCCCAGCATTTT
TRBV7-9,TRBJ1-2,NA,NA,CASSLADAGAGYTF,TGTGCCAGCAGCTTAGCGGATGCTGGGGCCGGCTACACCTTC
TRBV7-8,TRBJ1-1,NA,few,CASSLSSYPTGTFF,TGTGCCAGCAGCTTATCATCATACCCGACGGGAACTTTCTTT
TRBV18,TRBJ1-5,TRBD1,NA,CASSPGTGNQPQHF,TGTGCCAGCTCACCCGGGACAGGGAATCAGCCCCAGCATTTT
TRBV2,TRBJ2-6,TRBD1,NA,CASIRDRRLANVLTF,TGTGCCAGCATCCGGGACAGACGTCTGGCCAACGTCCTGACTTTC
TRBV18,TRBJ1-5,NA,NA,CASSPRRDSNQPQHF,TGTGCCAGCTCACCGAGAAGAGATAGCAATCAGCCCCAGCATTTT
TRBV18,TRBJ2-1,TRBD2,NA,CASRTSEVNEQFF,TGTGCCAGCAGGACTAGTGAGGTCAATGAGCAGTTCTTC
TRBV6-6,TRBJ2-3,NA,NA,CASSYEPAGLADTQYF,TGTGCCAGCAGTTATGAGCCCGCGGGGTTGGCAGATACGCAGTATTTT
TRBV18,TRBJ2-1,TRBD1,once,CASSVDRGYLFF,TGTGCCAGCTCAGTAGACAGGGGATATCTGTTCTTC
TRBV19,TRBJ1-2,NA,NA,CASSMYSSTYGYTF,TGTGCCAGTAGTATGTACAGTTCAACCTATGGCTACACCTTC
TRBV19,TRBJ2-2,TRBD2,NA,CASSISPSGRGNGELFF,TGTGCCAGTAGTATATCCCCTAGCGGGAGAGGGAACGGGGAGCTGTTTTTT
TRBV19,TRBJ2-1,TRBD1,NA,CASTPTGGEQFF,TGTGCCAGTACCCCGACAGGGGGGGAGCAGTTCTTC
TRBV10-3,TRBJ1-1,NA,NA,CAISEQGVATEAFF,TGTGCCATCAGTGAACAGGGAGTCGCGACTGAAGCTTTCTTT
TRBV11-3,TRBJ2-2,TRBD2,NA,CASSWGLAESTGELFF,TGTGCCAGCAGCTGGGGACTAGCGGAATCAACCGGGGAGCTGTTTTTT
TRBV4-1,TRBJ2-1,TRBD2,NA,CASSPDPQTSGREQFF,TGCGCCAGCAGCCCCGATCCCCAGACTAGCGGTAGGGAGCAGTTCTTC
TRBV6-1,TRBJ1-5,NA,NA,CASSVRAVEGGYSNQPQHF,TGTGCCAGCAGTGTCCGTGCCGTGGAGGGAGGATATAGCAATCAGCCCCAGCATTTT
TRBV4-1,TRBJ1-4,NA,NA,CASSQPRLGAGEKLFF,TGCGCCAGCAGCCAACCCCGTCTGGGCGCAGGTGAAAAACTGTTTTTT
TRBV6-5,TRBJ2-5,NA,NA,CASSYFVEGAHETQYF,TGTGCCAGCAGTTATTTTGTAGAGGGAGCGCACGAGACCCAGTACTTC
TRBV28,TRBJ2-7,TRBD1,NA,CASREGTGPTYEQYF,TGTGCCAGCAGAGAAGGGACAGGTCCGACCTACGAGCAGTACTTC
TRBV6-1,TRBJ1-1,NA,NA,CASSERPGSEAFF,TGTGCCAGCAGTGAAAGGCCGGGGTCTGAAGCTTTCTTT
TRBV20-1,TRBJ1-2,TRBD1,NA,CSARGTGGYTF,TGCAGTGCTAGGGGGACAGGCGGCTACACCTTC
TRBV28,TRBJ2-2,NA,NA,CASMRALNTGELFF,TGTGCCAGCATGAGGGCACTTAACACCGGGGAGCTGTTTTTT
TRBV19,TRBJ1-1,TRBD1,NA,CASSRTGLETEAFF,TGTGCCAGTAGCCGGACAGGTCTCGAGACTGAAGCTTTCTTT
TRBV5-1,TRBJ2-1,TRBD1,NA,CASSLGDRDNEQFF,TGCGCCAGCAGCTTGGGAGACAGGGACAATGAGCAGTTCTTC
TRBV6-6,TRBJ2-1,TRBD2,NA,CASSYPGLAGAREQFF,TGTGCCAGCAGTTACCCGGGACTAGCGGGTGCCCGGGAGCAGTTCTTC
TRBV6-5,TRBJ1-5,NA,NA,CASSYSGQTSQPQHF,TGTGCCAGCAGTTACTCTGGACAGACCTCTCAGCCCCAGCATTTT
TRBV2,TRBJ1-4,TRBD1,few,CASRTGTGATTNEKLFF,TGTGCCAGCAGGACCGGGACAGGGGCTACAACTAATGAAAAACTGTTTTTT
TRBV27,TRBJ1-1,TRBD1,few,CASTRTGRSTEAFF,TGTGCCAGCACACGGACAGGGAGGAGTACTGAAGCTTTCTTT
TRBV6-6,TRBJ1-1,NA,NA,CASSPTGGTHTEAFF,TGTGCCAGCAGTCCAACGGGGGGTACTCACACTGAAGCTTTCTTT
TRBV6-5,TRBJ1-2,NA,NA,CASSIGQLSGYTF,TGTGCCAGCAGTATCGGACAGCTCAGTGGCTACACCTTC
TRBV7-7,TRBJ2-5,TRBD2,NA,CASSTSGGAHETQYF,TGTGCTAGCAGCACTTCGGGGGGGGCGCATGAGACCCAGTACTTC
TRBV5-1,TRBJ1-1,NA,NA,CASSLDARPSEAFF,TGCGCCAGCAGCTTGGATGCCAGGCCCTCGGAAGCTTTCTTT
TRBV28,TRBJ1-2,TRBD1,NA,CASSLYDRETYGYTF,TGTGCCAGCAGTTTATACGACAGGGAAACCTATGGCTACACCTTC
TRBV28,TRBJ2-7,NA,NA,CASSLPEAEQYF,TGTGCCAGCAGTTTGCCCGAGGCCGAGCAGTACTTC
TRBV6-5,TRBJ2-3,NA,NA,CASGDSRDTQYF,TGTGCCAGCGGGGACTCACGGGATACGCAGTATTTT
TRBV28,TRBJ2-1,TRBD2,NA,CASSLGGGGPYNEQFF,TGTGCCAGCAGTTTGGGGGGGGGAGGTCCTTACAATGAGCAGTTCTTC
TRBV9,TRBJ2-1,NA,NA,CASSVTGGWPGQGGDEQFF,TGTGCCAGCAGCGTAACGGGGGGGTGGCCGGGACAGGGAGGCGATGAGCAGTTCTTC
TRBV6-5,TRBJ1-2,TRBD1,NA,CASSYGTGDTYGYTF,TGTGCCAGCAGTTACGGGACAGGGGACACCTATGGCTACACCTTC
TRBV30,TRBJ2-5,TRBD1,NA,CASSGTGVETQYF,TGTGCCTCTTCCGGGACAGGGGTAGAGACCCAGTACTTC
TRBV30,TRBJ1-1,NA,NA,CAWAAGSGAFF,TGTGCCTGGGCGGCGGGCAGCGGAGCTTTCTTT
TRBV28,TRBJ1-2,NA,NA,CASGSGGERLGDYGYTF,TGTGCCAGCGGCTCGGGAGGGGAAAGGTTAGGGGACTATGGCTACACCTTC
TRBV7-2,TRBJ2-7,NA,once,CASSYYSGVSYEQYF,TGTGCCAGCAGCTATTACTCAGGGGTATCCTACGAGCAGTACTTC
TRBV18,TRBJ2-3,NA,NA,CASSPPGTTFTDTQYF,TGTGCCAGCTCACCCCCCGGGACAACTTTCACAGATACGCAGTATTTT